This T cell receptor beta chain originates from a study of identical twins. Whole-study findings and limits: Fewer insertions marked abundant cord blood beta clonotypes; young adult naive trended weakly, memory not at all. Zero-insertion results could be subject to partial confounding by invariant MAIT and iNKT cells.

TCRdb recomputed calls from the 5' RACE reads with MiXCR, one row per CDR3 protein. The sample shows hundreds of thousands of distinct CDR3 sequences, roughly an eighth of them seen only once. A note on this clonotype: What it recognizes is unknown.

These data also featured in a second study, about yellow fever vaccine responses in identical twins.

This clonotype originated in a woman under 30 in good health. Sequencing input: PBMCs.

As DNA, the CDR3 is TGTGCCAGCAGCCCCGAACTACTATCGCAGGGGTTGGGAAACACCATATATTTT. Its translation: CASSPELLSQGLGNTIYF. This chain joins TRBV3-1 and TRBJ1-3; maybe TRBD1 (6 bases). The germline gives CDR1 LGHDT, CDR2 YNNKEL (reference sequence). V gave up 4 bases and J gave up 4 bases, with 23 bases separating them. This CDR3 comprises 18 residues.